Presented here are 6 T cell receptor beta chains from one specimen sequenced in a study of pediatric ulcerative colitis. Profiled with immunoSEQ multiplex PCR; TCRdb holds only in-frame clones, not every one. The repertoire has tens of thousands of clones, about four fifths of them found once; the top ten carry 3.5% to 5%. Sequencing input: blood. The receptors derive from a boy under 18 with severe ulcerative colitis.

The V and J genes are TRBV7-2 and TRBJ1-4, with 7 bases identical to TRBD1. The V gene end was trimmed by 3 bases and the J gene end by 0 bases; junction bases not matched to a gene: 1. Germline V lookup: CDR1 SGHTA, CDR2 FQGNSA. The CDR3 is 15 residues long. CDR3 DNA: TGTGCCAGCAGCTTCACAGGGGCAACTAATGAAAAACTGTTTTTT. Amino acid sequence: CASSFTGATNEKLFF.

CDR3: CAWTGGLGYGYTF. The DNA of the CDR3 is TGTGCCTGGACAGGGGGCTTAGGCTATGGCTACACCTTC. V gene TRBV30 combines with J gene TRBJ1-2; 8 bases are a match to TRBD1. This CDR3 contains 13 residues. The germline CDR1 and CDR2 sequences are GTSNPN and SVGIG (reference sequence). Unmatched junction bases numbered 5, after V lost 4 bases and J lost 4 bases.

The chain recombines TRBV15 with TRBJ2-1; tentatively, D is TRBD1 or TRBD2 (6 bases each). This CDR3 has 15 residues. Per germline, CDR1 LNHNV and CDR2 YYDKDF (reference sequence). Trimming stripped 8 bases from V and 0 bases from J, with 14 bases between. The CDR3 bases are TGTGCCACCTCATCAACGGGGGCCTCCTACAATGAGCAGTTCTTC. Translating gives CATSSTGASYNEQFF.

The V call is TRBV11-2, the J call TRBJ2-7; a possible D gene is TRBD2 (6 bases). The CDR3 loop spans 15 amino acids. Germline CDR1 SGHAT, CDR2 FQNNGV. V lost 4 bases and J lost 2, with 15 bases in between. The CDR3 spells CASSWGLVLTYEQYF. CDR3 DNA: TGTGCCAGCAGCTGGGGACTGGTACTAACCTACGAGCAGTACTTC. Based on the CDR3 plus reference TRBV11-2 and TRBJ2-7, the full variable domain is EAGVAQSPRYKIIEKRQSVAFWCNPISGHATLYWYQQILGQGPKLLIQFQNNGVVDDSQLPKDRFSAERLKGVDSTLKIQPAKLEDSAVYLCASSWGLVLTYEQYFGPGTRLTVT.

This clone was seen once. The CDR3 loop is CASSQDLGRGLETQYF. For the CDR3, the DNA is TGCGCCAGCAGCCAAGATCTAGGCAGGGGGCTAGAGACCCAGTACTTC. The V gene is TRBV4-1, the J gene TRBJ2-5; 8 bases are shared with TRBD1. Germline lookup yields CDR1 MGHRA and CDR2 YSYEKL. Losses at the gene ends were 0 bases for V and 4 bases for J; bases not matched to a gene: 7. The CDR3 sequence is 16 residues long.

This sequence joins TRBV5-1 and TRBJ2-7; D is possibly TRBD1 or TRBD2 (5 bases each). V was clipped by 3 bases and J by 1 base, with 11 bases between them. CDR1 and CDR2 (germline): SGHRS, YFSETQ. The CDR3 runs to 14 residues. CDR3 nucleotide sequence: TGCGCCAGCAGCTCCGGGACGGGATCCTACGAGCAGTACTTC. It specifies CASSSGTGSYEQYF.